These 25 T cell receptor beta chains were sequenced from one sample in a study of T cell changes during pregnancy in multiple sclerosis. Some clones are missing from TCRdb's copy, which holds only in-frame ones; the method was immunoSEQ multiplex PCR. The sample carries some 80,000 clones, more than 80% recorded once. The sequenced sample was peripheral blood, obtained in the first trimester of pregnancy. The receptors derive from a female donor in good health, enrolled as a control in a pregnancy study.

This chain uses TRBV7-8 with TRBJ2-2; 7 nucleotides line up with TRBD2. Germline lookup yields CDR1 SGHVS and CDR2 FQNEAQ. The trim removed 6 bases at V and 0 bases at J, leaving 1 base unmatched. This CDR3 contains 14 residues. In nucleotides, the CDR3 is TGTGCCAGCAGGGGAGGGCCGAACACCGGGGAGCTGTTTTTT. This sequence encodes CASRGGPNTGELFF.

This clone was seen only a few times. The CDR3 sequence is CSVTGLAESRYNEQFF. CDR3 bases: TGCAGCGTTACGGGACTAGCGGAGTCACGATACAATGAGCAGTTCTTC. The chain joins TRBV29-1 to TRBJ2-1; TRBD2 aligns across 11 bases. The CDR3 loop spans 16 amino acids. Germline assignment: CDR1 SQVTM and CDR2 ANQGSEA. After removal of 5 bases from V and 4 bases from J, the junction contained 10 bases not matched to a gene.

The genes are TRBV6-6 and TRBJ1-4; 8 bases align to TRBD1. V lost 8 bases, J lost 8 bases, and 4 bases stayed unmatched. Germline lookup yields CDR1 MNHNY and CDR2 SVGAGI (reference sequence). The length of the CDR3 is 12 residues. DNA for the CDR3: TGTGCCAGCGCGGACAGGGACGAAAAACTGTTTTTT. Its translation is CASADRDEKLFF.

The V and J genes are TRBV20-1 and TRBJ1-1; D gene unclear. From germline, CDR1 is DFQATT and CDR2 SNEGSKA (reference sequence). CDR3 length equals 11 residues. With 3 bases removed from V and 7 bases from J, the gap between germline ends came to 9 bases. The CDR3 coding sequence is TGCAGTGCTAGTCGAAGCTATGAAGCTTTCTTT. It codes for CSASRSYEAFF.

This clone was counted between two and nine times. This chain joins TRBV7-9 and TRBJ1-4; TRBD1 is a possible D gene (6 bases). Germline assignment: CDR1 SEHNR and CDR2 FQNEAQ (reference sequence). This CDR3 comprises 13 residues. The germline V and J ends were trimmed by 6 bases and 8 bases, with 13 bases remaining between them. The CDR3 DNA reads as TGTGCCAGCAGTCGACCAGACAGGGAAAAACTGTTTTTT. Protein product: CASSRPDREKLFF.

This clone was seen once. The gene calls are TRBV2 and TRBJ1-4; 8 nucleotides agree with TRBD1. The CDR3 covers 13 residues. After removal of 9 bases from V and 6 bases from J, the junction contained 6 bases not matched to a gene. CDR1 and CDR2 from the germline V gene are SNHLY and FYNNEI. CDR3 nucleotide sequence: TGTGCCAGTACAGGACAGGGATATGAAAAACTGTTTTTT. It specifies CASTGQGYEKLFF.

This clone turned up a few times. The V call is TRBV14, the J call TRBJ1-1; no definite D call. The CDR3 is 16 residues long. Germline V gene data show CDR1 as SGHDN and CDR2 as FVKESK. V was pared by 1 base and J by 5 bases, with 17 bases between. The CDR3 DNA follows: TGTGCCAGCAGCCAAGGGCCGCCCGTTGAGGGAACTGAAGCTTTCTTT. It translates to CASSQGPPVEGTEAFF.

The CDR3 region is CASSPRQGLYGYTF. DNA for the CDR3: TGTGCCAGCAGCCCCAGGCAGGGACTCTATGGCTACACCTTC. V usage is TRBV7-9 and J usage is TRBJ1-2; TRBD1 is a possible D gene (5 bases). The CDR3 length is 14 residues. Between the trimmed V and J ends, which lost 5 bases and 4 bases, there was a span of 14 bases. Germline V CDR1 and CDR2: SEHNR, FQNEAQ (reference sequence).

This rearrangement joins TRBV19 to TRBJ1-6; D possibly corresponds to TRBD1 (6 bases). The CDR3 totals 14 residues. The V and J ends lost 8 bases and 6 bases respectively, with 14 bases between them. Per germline, CDR1 LNHDA and CDR2 SQIVND (reference sequence). CDR3 sequence: CASCRGEINSPLHF. CDR3 coding DNA: TGTGCCAGTTGCAGGGGCGAGATTAATTCACCCCTCCACTTT.

The V and J genes are TRBV5-4 and TRBJ2-7, with a tentative D call TRBD2 (7 bases). Between the trimmed V and J ends, which lost 4 bases and 3 bases, there was a span of 11 bases. This CDR3 region has 13 residues. CDR1 and CDR2 from the germline V gene are SGHNT and YYREEE (reference sequence). The CDR3 nucleotides are TGTGCCAGCAGCCGGGGAGGGGGCTACGAGCAGTACTTC. It encodes CASSRGGGYEQYF.

This clone was detected once. V is TRBV14 and J is TRBJ1-2, with 9 bases aligning to TRBD1. Per the germline V gene, CDR1 is SGHDN and CDR2 is FVKESK. Unmatched junction bases numbered 10, after V lost 3 bases and J lost 2 bases. The CDR3 is 17 residues long. In DNA, the CDR3 is TGTGCCAGCAGCCATATCACAGGGGGCCTGTCCAACTATGGCTACACCTTC. Residues: CASSHITGGLSNYGYTF.

The CDR3 region is CASGRDGQGAYEQYF. The CDR3 DNA sequence: TGTGCCAGCGGTCGTGATGGACAGGGAGCCTACGAGCAGTACTTC. This chain uses TRBV6-5 with TRBJ2-7; 8 bases match TRBD1. The germline gives CDR1 MNHEY, CDR2 SVGAGI. Trimming took 8 bases from V and 2 from J; bases not matched to a gene: 11. The CDR3 contains 15 residues.

The rearrangement links TRBV11-2 to TRBJ1-2; 7 nucleotides match TRBD1. V was pared by 4 bases and J by 3 bases, with 5 bases of the junction left unmatched. The germline CDR1 and CDR2 sequences are SGHAT and FQNNGV. This CDR3 is built from 14 residues. CDR3 amino acids: CASSSGQNYYGYTF. The CDR3 DNA reads TGTGCCAGCAGCTCGGGACAGAACTACTATGGCTACACCTTC.

J is TRBJ2-7 and V is TRBV18, with TRBD1 matching 7 bases. This CDR3 spans 14 amino acids. CDR1 and CDR2 (germline): KGHSH, LQKENI. With 5 bases clipped from V and 0 bases from J, the junction kept 4 bases outside the gene matches. The CDR3 protein is CASSWGQSSYEQYF. DNA of the CDR3: TGTGCCAGCTCATGGGGACAGTCCTCCTACGAGCAGTACTTC.

The gene calls are TRBV5-1 and TRBJ1-1; D call uncertain. Germline V CDR1 and CDR2: SGHRS, YFSETQ. This CDR3 is 15 amino acids long. V was shortened by 4 bases and J by 0 bases, with 13 bases between the two germline ends. As DNA, the CDR3 is TGCGCCAGCAGCGGATCCGACGGGGTGAACACTGAAGCTTTCTTT. Translated, it gives CASSGSDGVNTEAFF.

The chain uses TRBV7-2 and TRBJ2-5, with D possibly matching TRBD1 (6 bases). This CDR3 comprises 13 residues. Trimming removed 3 bases at V and 7 bases at J, with 12 bases between. Germline CDR1 and CDR2: SGHTA and FQGNSA. This CDR3 is CASSLRTDGTQYF. The CDR3 DNA sequence: TGTGCCAGCAGCTTGCGGACAGACGGGACCCAGTACTTC.

The CDR3 loop is CASSYRPGDGYTF. CDR3 sequence (DNA): TGTGCCAGCAGTTACCGGCCCGGAGATGGCTACACCTTC. J is TRBJ1-2 and V is TRBV6-6; D is unclear. The germline gives CDR1 MNHNY, CDR2 SVGAGI (reference sequence). The CDR3 length is 13 residues. Trimming shortened V by 2 bases and J by 6 bases, and 10 bases separated the two germline ends.

This chain uses TRBV11-3 with TRBJ1-1; D is unresolved. CDR3 length: 15 amino acids. Looked up from germline, CDR1 is SGHNT and CDR2 is YENEEA. Between the trimmed V and J ends, which lost 0 bases and 1 base, there was a span of 9 bases. In DNA form, the CDR3 reads TGTGCCAGCAGCTTAGACGGGTTTAGGAACACTGAAGCTTTCTTT. Its protein product is CASSLDGFRNTEAFF.

The V and J genes are TRBV6-4 and TRBJ2-1, with D perhaps matching TRBD2 (5 bases). The CDR3 is made up of 15 amino acids. The V end lost 2 bases, the J end lost 9 bases, and 17 bases lay between the germline ends. In germline, CDR1 is MRHNA, CDR2 SNTAGT. In nucleotides, the CDR3 is TGTGCCAGCAGTGACGGGGTGTCTAGCATCGGTGAGCAGTTCTTC. Its protein product is CASSDGVSSIGEQFF.

CDR3 amino acids: CASNRDRSSNQPQHF. CDR3 nucleotides: TGTGCCAGTAACAGGGACAGGTCAAGCAATCAGCCCCAGCATTTT. The gene calls are TRBV19 and TRBJ1-5, with TRBD1 matching over 8 bases. V gave up 7 bases and J gave up 1 base; unmatched junction bases: 6. The CDR3 is made up of 15 amino acids. CDR1 is LNHDA, CDR2 SQIVND, per germline (reference sequence).

J is TRBJ1-1 and V is TRBV28, with 8 positions matching TRBD1. After removal of 7 bases from V and 4 bases from J, the junction contained 8 bases not matched to a gene. The CDR3 contains 14 residues. Germline loops: CDR1 MDHEN, CDR2 SYDVKM. Here the CDR3 reads CASNPPGGGTEAFF. The CDR3 region has the DNA TGTGCCAGCAATCCCCCAGGGGGCGGCACTGAAGCTTTCTTT.

This chain links TRBV27 with TRBJ1-5; the D gene is possibly TRBD1 (5 bases). The CDR3 loop spans 15 amino acids. Germline CDR1 and CDR2: MNHEY and SMNVEV (reference sequence). V was trimmed by 5 bases and J by 4 bases, leaving 15 bases between them. CDR3 residues: CASSVSQDTNQPQHF. CDR3 in DNA: TGTGCCAGCAGTGTCTCCCAGGACACGAATCAGCCCCAGCATTTT.

This clone came up once. This chain connects TRBV6-1 to TRBJ1-4; perhaps TRBD1 as D (6 bases). Germline-derived CDR1 and CDR2 are MNHNS and SASEGT. The CDR3 covers 13 residues. Trimming cost V 8 bases and J 4 bases, with 11 bases left between them. CDR3 nucleotides: TGTGCCAGCCAACAGGGTGATAATGAAAAACTGTTTTTT. Translating it yields CASQQGDNEKLFF.

The genes are TRBV7-8 and TRBJ1-5, with D tentatively TRBD1 (5 bases). CDR3 length: 14 residues. Germline V gene sequence: CDR1 SGHVS, CDR2 FQNEAQ. V dropped 4 bases and J dropped 7 bases, with 14 bases sitting between them. CDR3 nucleotides: TGTGCCAGCAGCTCCACGGATGGGGGGCAGCCCCAGCATTTT. Its translation is CASSSTDGGQPQHF.

The V call is TRBV11-2, the J call TRBJ2-3; 11 bases fit TRBD2. CDR3 size: 15 residues. Germline loops: CDR1 SGHAT, CDR2 FQNNGV. The trim removed 2 bases at V and 6 bases at J, leaving 4 bases unmatched. The CDR3 protein is CASSLLAGGLDTQYF. The CDR3 DNA sequence: TGTGCCAGCAGCTTACTAGCGGGGGGCCTCGATACGCAGTATTTT.